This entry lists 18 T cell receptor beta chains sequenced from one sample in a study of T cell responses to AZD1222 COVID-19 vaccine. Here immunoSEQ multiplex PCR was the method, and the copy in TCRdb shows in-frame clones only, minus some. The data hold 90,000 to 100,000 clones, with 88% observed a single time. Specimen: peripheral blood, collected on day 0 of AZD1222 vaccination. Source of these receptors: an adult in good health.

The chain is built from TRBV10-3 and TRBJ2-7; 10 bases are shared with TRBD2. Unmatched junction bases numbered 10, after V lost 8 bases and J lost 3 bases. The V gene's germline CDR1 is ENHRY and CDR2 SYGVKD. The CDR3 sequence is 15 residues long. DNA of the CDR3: TGTGCCATCGCCAGCTGGACTAGCGGCTACTACGAGCAGTACTTC. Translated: CAIASWTSGYYEQYF.

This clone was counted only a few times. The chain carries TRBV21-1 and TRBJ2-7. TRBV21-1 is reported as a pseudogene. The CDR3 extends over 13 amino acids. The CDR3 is CAIHDGEAYEQYF. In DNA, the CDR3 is TGTGCCATTCACGATGGGGAAGCTTACGAGCAGTACTTC.

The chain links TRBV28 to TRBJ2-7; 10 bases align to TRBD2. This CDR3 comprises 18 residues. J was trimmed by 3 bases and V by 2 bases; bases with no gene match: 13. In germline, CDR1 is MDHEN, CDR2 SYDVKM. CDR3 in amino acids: CASSLPLGLAALRYEQYF. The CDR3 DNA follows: TGTGCCAGCAGTTTACCCCTAGGACTAGCGGCATTACGCTACGAGCAGTACTTC.

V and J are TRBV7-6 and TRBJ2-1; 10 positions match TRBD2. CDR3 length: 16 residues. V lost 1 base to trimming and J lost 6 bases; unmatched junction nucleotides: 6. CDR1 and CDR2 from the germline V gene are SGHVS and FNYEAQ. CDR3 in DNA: TGTGCCAGCAGCTTAGTGGGTAGCGGGGGGTTCAATGAGCAGTTCTTC. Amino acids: CASSLVGSGGFNEQFF.

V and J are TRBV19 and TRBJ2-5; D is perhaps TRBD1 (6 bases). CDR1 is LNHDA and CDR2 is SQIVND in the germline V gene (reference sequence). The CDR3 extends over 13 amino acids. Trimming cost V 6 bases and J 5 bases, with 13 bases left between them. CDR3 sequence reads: CASRLTGRETQYF. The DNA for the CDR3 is TGTGCCAGTAGACTGACAGGACGGGAGACCCAGTACTTC. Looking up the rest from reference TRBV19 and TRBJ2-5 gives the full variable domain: DGGITQSPKYLFRKEGQNVTLSCEQNLNHDAMYWYRQDPGQGLRLIYYSQIVNDFQKGDIAEGYSVSREKKESFPLTVTSAQKNPTAFYLCASRLTGRETQYFGPGTRLLVL.

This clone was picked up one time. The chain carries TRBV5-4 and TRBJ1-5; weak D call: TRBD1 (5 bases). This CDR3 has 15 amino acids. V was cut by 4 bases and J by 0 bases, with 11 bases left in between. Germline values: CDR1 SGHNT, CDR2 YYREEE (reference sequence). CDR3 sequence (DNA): TGTGCCAGCAGCCAGGACATCTCTAGCAATCAGCCCCAGCATTTT. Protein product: CASSQDISSNQPQHF.

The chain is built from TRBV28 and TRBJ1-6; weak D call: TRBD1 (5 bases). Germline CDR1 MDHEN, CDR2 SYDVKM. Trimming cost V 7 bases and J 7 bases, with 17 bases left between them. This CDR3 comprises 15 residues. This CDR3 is CASNPGGLGNSPLHF. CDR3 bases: TGTGCCAGCAATCCGGGGGGACTTGGGAATTCACCCCTCCACTTT.

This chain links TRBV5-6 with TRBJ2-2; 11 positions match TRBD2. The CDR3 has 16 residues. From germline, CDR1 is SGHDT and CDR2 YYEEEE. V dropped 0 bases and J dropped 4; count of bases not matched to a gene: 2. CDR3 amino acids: CASSLGLAGPTGELFF. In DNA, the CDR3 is TGTGCCAGCAGCTTGGGACTAGCGGGACCCACCGGGGAGCTGTTTTTT.

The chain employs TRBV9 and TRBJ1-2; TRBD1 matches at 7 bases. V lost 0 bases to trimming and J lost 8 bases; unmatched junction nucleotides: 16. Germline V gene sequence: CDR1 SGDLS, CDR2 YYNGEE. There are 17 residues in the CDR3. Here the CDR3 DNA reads TGTGCCAGCAGCGTAGATTGGGGGGGACAGTCCCCACCGGGCTACACCTTC. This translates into CASSVDWGGQSPPGYTF. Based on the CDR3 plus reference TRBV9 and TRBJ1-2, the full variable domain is DSGVTQTPKHLITATGQRVTLRCSPRSGDLSVYWYQQSLDQGLQFLIQYYNGEERAKGNILERFSAQQFPDLHSELNLSSLELGDSALYFCASSVDWGGQSPPGYTFGSGTRLTVV.

CDR3 sequence reads: CASSTGTATYEQYF. CDR3 nucleotides: TGTGCCAGTAGTACCGGGACAGCGACTTACGAGCAGTACTTC. The genes are TRBV19 and TRBJ2-7; TRBD1 matches at 7 bases. V dropped 4 bases and J dropped 4; count of bases not matched to a gene: 7. CDR3 length: 14 residues. CDR1 and CDR2 from the germline V gene are LNHDA and SQIVND (reference sequence).

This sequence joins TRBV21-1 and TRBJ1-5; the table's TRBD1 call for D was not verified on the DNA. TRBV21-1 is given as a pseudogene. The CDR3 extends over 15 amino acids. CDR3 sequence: CASSVRLLGNQPQHF. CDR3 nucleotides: TGTGCCAGCAGCGTCAGGCTGCTGGGCAATCAGCCCCAGCATTTT.

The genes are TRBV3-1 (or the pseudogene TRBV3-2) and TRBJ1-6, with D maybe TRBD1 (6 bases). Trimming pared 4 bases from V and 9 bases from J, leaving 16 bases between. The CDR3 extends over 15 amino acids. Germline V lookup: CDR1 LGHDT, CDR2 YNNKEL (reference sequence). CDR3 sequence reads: CASSLSQGSVSPLHF. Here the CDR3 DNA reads TGTGCCAGCAGCCTCTCGCAGGGGTCGGTTTCACCCCTCCACTTT.

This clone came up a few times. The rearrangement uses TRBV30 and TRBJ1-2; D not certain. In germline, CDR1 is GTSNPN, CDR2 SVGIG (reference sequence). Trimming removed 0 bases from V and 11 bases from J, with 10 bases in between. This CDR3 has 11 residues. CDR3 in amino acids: CAWSVVTEYTF. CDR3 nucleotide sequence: TGTGCCTGGAGTGTAGTCACAGAGTACACCTTC.

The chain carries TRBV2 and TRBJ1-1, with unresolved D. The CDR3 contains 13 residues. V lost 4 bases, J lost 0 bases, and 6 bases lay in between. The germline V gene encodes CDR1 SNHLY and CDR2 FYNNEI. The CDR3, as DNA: TGTGCCAGCAGTGTAAGGCTGAACACTGAAGCTTTCTTT. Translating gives CASSVRLNTEAFF.

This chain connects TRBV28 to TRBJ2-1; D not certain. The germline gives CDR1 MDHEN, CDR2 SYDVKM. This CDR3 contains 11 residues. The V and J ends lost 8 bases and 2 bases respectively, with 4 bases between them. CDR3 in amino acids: CASGPYNEQFF. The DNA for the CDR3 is TGTGCCAGCGGGCCCTACAATGAGCAGTTCTTC.

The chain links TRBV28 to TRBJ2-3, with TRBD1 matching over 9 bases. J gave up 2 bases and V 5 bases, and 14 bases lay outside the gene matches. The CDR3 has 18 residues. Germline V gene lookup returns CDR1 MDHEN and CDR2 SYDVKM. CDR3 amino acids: CASSEPGQGFRITDTQYF. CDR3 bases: TGTGCCAGCAGTGAGCCGGGACAGGGTTTCCGAATCACAGATACGCAGTATTTT.

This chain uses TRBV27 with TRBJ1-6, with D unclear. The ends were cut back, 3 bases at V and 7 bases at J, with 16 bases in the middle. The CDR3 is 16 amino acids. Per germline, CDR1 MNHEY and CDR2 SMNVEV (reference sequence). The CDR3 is CASSFSGRPFNSPLHF. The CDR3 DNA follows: TGTGCCAGCAGTTTTAGTGGGAGACCGTTCAATTCACCCCTCCACTTT.

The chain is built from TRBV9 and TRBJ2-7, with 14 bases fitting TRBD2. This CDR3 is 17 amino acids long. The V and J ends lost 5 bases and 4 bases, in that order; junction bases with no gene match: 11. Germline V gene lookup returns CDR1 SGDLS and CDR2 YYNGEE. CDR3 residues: CASSNEGGTSGGYEQYF. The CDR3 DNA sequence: TGTGCCAGCAGTAACGAAGGAGGGACTAGCGGGGGTTACGAGCAGTACTTC.